A selection of T cell receptor beta chains follows, all from one sample in a study of blood T cell repertoires in COVID-19. Here immunoSEQ multiplex PCR was the method, and the copy in TCRdb shows in-frame clones only, minus some. Among about 99,000 clones, 79% were seen once, and the ten largest hold less than 20%. Sequenced sample: peripheral blood. Receptor source: a woman of 80 years or more with active or convalescent COVID-19. Each CDR3 is given with its conserved first and last residue. D genes are given only for firm matches. Only some rows state a clone size, as once, few, many or a class for expanded clones.

D gene	CDR3 length	V gene	clone size	J gene	CDR3 protein	CDR3 DNA
.	14	TRBV7-9	.	TRBJ2-2	CASSLDWGAGELFF	TGTGCCAGCAGCTTAGATTGGGGCGCCGGGGAGCTGTTTTTT
.	15	TRBV5-1	once	TRBJ2-1	CASSLGGNSYNEQFF	TGCGCCAGCAGCTTGGGCGGGAACTCCTACAATGAGCAGTTCTTC
TRBD1	18	TRBV30	few	TRBJ1-2	CAWSAPGTGGFSSYGYTF	TGTGCCTGGAGTGCTCCCGGGACAGGGGGGTTTAGTTCCTATGGCTACACCTTC
TRBD1	18	TRBV7-9	.	TRBJ1-4	CASSLGVAGAGGNEKLFF	TGTGCCAGCAGCTTAGGGGTCGCTGGGGCAGGGGGCAATGAAAAACTGTTTTTT
TRBD1	14	TRBV6-5	once	TRBJ1-2	CASSRGQGAYGYTF	TGTGCCAGCAGTAGGGGACAGGGGGCTTATGGCTACACCTTC
.	13	TRBV18	.	TRBJ2-5	CASSPGLRETQYF	TGTGCCAGCTCACCAGGGCTTCGAGAGACCCAGTACTTC
TRBD1	15	TRBV7-7	.	TRBJ2-1	CASSLGGQGYNEQFF	TGTGCTAGCAGCTTAGGAGGACAGGGGTACAATGAGCAGTTCTTC
.	13	TRBV2	.	TRBJ2-1	CASSSSGQNEQFF	TGTGCCAGCAGTTCAAGCGGACAGAATGAGCAGTTCTTC
TRBD2	15	TRBV15	.	TRBJ2-4	CATGSGREAKNIQYF	TGTGCCACCGGGAGCGGGAGGGAGGCCAAAAACATTCAGTACTTC
TRBD2	15	TRBV28	.	TRBJ2-7	CASSFPVAGAYEQYF	TGTGCCAGCTCTTTCCCGGTAGCGGGCGCCTACGAGCAGTACTTC
.	14	TRBV20-1	.	TRBJ2-4	CSASQISGKNIQYF	TGCAGTGCTAGTCAAATATCGGGCAAAAACATTCAGTACTTC
.	14	TRBV11-2	.	TRBJ2-7	CASSLAARSYEQYF	TGTGCCAGCAGCTTAGCGGCCAGGTCCTACGAGCAGTACTTC
TRBD2	15	TRBV7-2	.	TRBJ2-5	CASSFRVAGVETQYF	TGTGCCAGCAGCTTCCGGGTAGCGGGAGTGGAGACCCAGTACTTC
.	15	TRBV5-1	.	TRBJ2-7	CASSLMPADSYEQYF	TGCGCCAGCAGCTTGATGCCGGCGGACTCCTACGAGCAGTACTTC
TRBD2	14	TRBV28	.	TRBJ2-7	CASSGLAGRREQYF	TGTGCCAGCAGTGGGCTAGCGGGAAGACGCGAGCAGTACTTC
.	14	TRBV5-1	few	TRBJ1-2	CASSLGGLEHGYTF	TGTGCCAGCAGCTTGGGGGGACTAGAGCATGGCTACACCTTC
.	13	TRBV5-1	.	TRBJ1-1	CASRNTPNTEAFF	TGTGCCAGCAGAAACACCCCGAACACTGAAGCTTTCTTT
.	14	TRBV7-2	.	TRBJ1-1	CASSSEFEDTEAFF	TGTGCCAGCAGCTCCGAGTTTGAGGACACTGAAGCTTTCTTT
TRBD2	20	TRBV7-9	.	TRBJ2-3	CASTRGLAGGRGYSTDTQYF	TGTGCCAGCACCCGTGGACTAGCGGGAGGGCGAGGCTATAGCACAGATACGCAGTATTTT
.	17	TRBV21-1	.	TRBJ2-2	CASSNSPAGEWTGELFF	TGTGCCAGCAGCAATAGTCCAGCGGGAGAATGGACCGGGGAGCTGTTTTTT
.	13	TRBV11-1	once	TRBJ2-5	CASSGGLVETQYF	TGTGCCAGCAGCGGAGGCCTGGTAGAGACCCAGTACTTC
.	14	TRBV5-1	.	TRBJ1-3	CASRQDSGGNTIYF	TGTGCCAGCAGACAAGACTCCGGGGGAAACACCATATATTTT
.	14	TRBV6-5	.	TRBJ1-2	CASSYSNRVNGYTF	TGTGCCAGCAGTTACTCGAACAGGGTCAATGGCTACACCTTC
TRBD1	16	TRBV6-5	.	TRBJ2-7	CASSYSRQGLSYEQYF	TGTGCCAGCAGTTACAGTCGACAGGGTTTATCCTACGAGCAGTACTTC
TRBD2	16	TRBV5-1	few	TRBJ2-3	CASSLEGGRAADTQYF	TGCGCCAGCAGCTTGGAAGGCGGGAGGGCTGCAGATACGCAGTATTTT